Listed below are T cell receptor beta chains from one sample, sequenced in a study of blood T cells in healthy people across ages. TCRdb fed the 5' RACE reads into MiXCR, producing one record per CDR3 protein. The table includes around 1,000,000 distinct CDR3 sequences, 20% to 25% detected once. A further study also used this sample, focusing on T cells of mothers and their children.

Sequenced material: blood. The receptors were sampled from a girl between 2 and 10 years old in good health. The CDR3 runs from the conserved cysteine through the conserved F or W. A D gene is named only where the DNA matches it firmly. The size field is filled for only some rows; it gives once, few, many or a size class.

NA	TRBV7-7	TRBJ2-2	NA	TGTGCTAGCAGCATACAGGTGACCGGGGAGCTGTTTTTT	CASSIQVTGELFF
few	TRBV2	TRBJ2-7	NA	TGTGCCAGCAGTGCGACAGATCAGGGCGGCGAGCAGTACTTC	CASSATDQGGEQYF
few	TRBV20-1	TRBJ2-7	TRBD2	TGCAGTGCTCTGACTAGCGGGAGCTCCTACGAGCAGTACTTC	CSALTSGSSYEQYF
NA	TRBV12-3/TRBV12-4	TRBJ2-3	NA	TGTGCCAGCACTCCGGGTGGCGAGCCCCTCACAGATACGCAGTATTTT	CASTPGGEPLTDTQYF
NA	TRBV29-1	TRBJ2-1	NA	TGCAGCGTGGGGGCGGGGGAATCCTACAATGAGCAGTTCTTC	CSVGAGESYNEQFF
NA	TRBV3-1	TRBJ1-1	NA	TGTGCCAGCAGCCAAGATCTCATATCTAGGGGGTCTGAAGCTTTCTTT	CASSQDLISRGSEAFF
few	TRBV6-5	TRBJ2-7	TRBD2	TGTGCCAGCAGGATGATTACGGGACTACTAGCCTACGAGCAGTACTTC	CASRMITGLLAYEQYF
few	TRBV20-1	TRBJ2-7	NA	TGCAGTGCTAGTGTCGCCACTTCCGAGCAGTACTTC	CSASVATSEQYF
many	TRBV7-9	TRBJ2-7	NA	TGTGCCAGCAGTTTTGACTACGAGCAGTACTTC	CASSFDYEQYF
NA	TRBV5-5	TRBJ1-3	NA	TGTGCCAGCAGCTTGGACCGGACAGGAAACACCATATATTTT	CASSLDRTGNTIYF
NA	TRBV20-1	TRBJ1-1	NA	TGCAGTGCCGGGGGGGGGGACACTGAAGCTTTCTTT	CSAGGGDTEAFF
many	TRBV28	TRBJ2-4	TRBD2	TGTGCCAGCAGTTTTGCGGGGGTCAAAAACATTCAGTACTTC	CASSFAGVKNIQYF
few	TRBV6-4	TRBJ2-2	TRBD2	TGTGCCAGCAAGGGGACTAGCACCACCGGGGAGCTGTTTTTT	CASKGTSTTGELFF
NA	TRBV20-1	TRBJ2-5	NA	TGCAGTGCCCCCTTTGGGGGAAGAGCCCAAGAGACCCAGTACTTC	CSAPFGGRAQETQYF
few	TRBV5-1	TRBJ2-3	TRBD2	TGCGCCAGCAGCTTGGCGGGAGGGGTCGATACGCAGTATTTT	CASSLAGGVDTQYF
NA	TRBV27	TRBJ2-7	NA	TGTGCCCGCAGGTTGGACTACGAGCAGTACTTC	CARRLDYEQYF
NA	TRBV10-3	TRBJ2-5	NA	TGTGCCACGACTGAGGATCAAGAGACCCAGTACTTC	CATTEDQETQYF
NA	TRBV5-6	TRBJ2-7	NA	TGTGCCAGCAGCTGGGGGGTCCCCCCACCCCCTAATTCACTCTACGAGCAGTACTTC	CASSWGVPPPPNSLYEQYF
NA	TRBV7-2	TRBJ2-3	TRBD2	TGTGCCAGCAGCGGGGGACTAGCGGGGATCACAGATACGCAGTATTTT	CASSGGLAGITDTQYF
NA	TRBV28	TRBJ2-3	NA	TGTGCCAGCAGTTTCCGGGGAACTAGCACAGATACGCAGTATTTT	CASSFRGTSTDTQYF
NA	TRBV11-2	TRBJ2-5	NA	TGTGCCAGCAGCTTACGGCCGTACCAAGAGACCCAGTACTTC	CASSLRPYQETQYF
NA	TRBV19	TRBJ2-5	NA	TGTGCCAGTACCTATTCGTTAGAGACCCAGTACTTC	CASTYSLETQYF
few	TRBV4-3	TRBJ1-2	NA	TGCGCCAGCAGCCAAGATCGCCAAGTCTACACCTTC	CASSQDRQVYTF
NA	TRBV19	TRBJ1-2	TRBD1	TGTGACAGTAGTGTGCCGGGACAGGGGTACTATGGCTACACCTTC	CDSSVPGQGYYGYTF
few	TRBV20-1	TRBJ2-3	NA	TGCAGTGCTATAAGGGGGGCGGAGGGCCTTACAGATACGCAGTATTTT	CSAIRGAEGLTDTQYF
few	TRBV29-1	TRBJ1-2	NA	TGCAGCGTAAGACCCTTGGACTATGGCTACACCTTC	CSVRPLDYGYTF
once	TRBV9	TRBJ2-7	TRBD1	TGTGCCAGCAGCGGGTACTCGGGACAGGGTGCCTACGAGCAGTACTTC	CASSGYSGQGAYEQYF
NA	TRBV12-3/TRBV12-4	TRBJ1-4	TRBD1	TGTGCCAGCAGTTCCTTACAGGGGGTACAGGAAAAACTGTTTTTT	CASSSLQGVQEKLFF
few	TRBV7-2	TRBJ2-1	TRBD2	TGTGCCAGCAGCCCCGGTCGAGGTAGCGGGGGCTACAATGAGCAGTTCTTC	CASSPGRGSGGYNEQFF
few	TRBV24-1	TRBJ1-6	TRBD1	TGTGCCACTTCAGGGGGCTCCGGGGGGCCCCTCCACTTT	CATSGGSGGPLHF
few	TRBV5-1	TRBJ1-5	NA	TGCGCCAGCAGCATGGCCCCTGGGGTCAGCAATCAGCCCCAGCATTTT	CASSMAPGVSNQPQHF
few	TRBV28	TRBJ2-5	NA	TGTGCCAGCATCCCCGGGGGAGGATGGGAATCGACCCAGTACTTC	CASIPGGGWESTQYF
NA	TRBV5-1	TRBJ1-1	NA	TGCGCCAGCAGCACCATCGGGGACACTGAAGCTTTCTTT	CASSTIGDTEAFF
few	TRBV9	TRBJ1-2	NA	TGTGCCAGCGAAAGGGACTATGGCTACACCTTC	CASERDYGYTF
NA	TRBV27	TRBJ2-1	NA	TGTGCCAGCAGCCTCATCACTAACAATGAGCAGTTCTTC	CASSLITNNEQFF
few	TRBV5-6	TRBJ2-4	TRBD2	TGTGCCAGCAGCTACCTACCGGGACTAGCGAAAAACATTCAGTACTTC	CASSYLPGLAKNIQYF
NA	TRBV4-1	TRBJ1-1	NA	TGCGCCAGCAGCCACCTAACAGGGTCGGGCACTGAAGCTTTCTTT	CASSHLTGSGTEAFF
NA	TRBV6-1	TRBJ1-5	NA	TGTGCCAGCAGTGACCCCTGGAGCGGGACCCAGCATTTT	CASSDPWSGTQHF
few	TRBV20-1	TRBJ1-1	NA	TGCAGTGCTAGAGTAAGGGGTTACACTGAAGCTTTCTTT	CSARVRGYTEAFF
few	TRBV12-3/TRBV12-4	TRBJ2-1	NA	TGTGCCAGCAGTAATCGACAGAGTCACAATGAGCAGTTCTTC	CASSNRQSHNEQFF
few	TRBV20-1	TRBJ2-7	TRBD2	TGCAGTGCTAGACCCAGGACTAGATCCGAGCAGTACTTC	CSARPRTRSEQYF
NA	TRBV28	TRBJ2-7	NA	TGTGCCAGCAGTTTATCTAGCCAGCGGGACAGGCAAACCTACGAGCAGTACTTC	CASSLSSQRDRQTYEQYF
NA	TRBV9	TRBJ2-7	NA	TGTGCCAGCAGCCTAGGGAGAAGTCCGTCCGACGAGCAGTACTTC	CASSLGRSPSDEQYF
few	TRBV12-3/TRBV12-4	TRBJ2-2	TRBD1	TGTGCCAGCAGTAGGGGACAGGGCATCACCGGGGAGCTGTTTTTT	CASSRGQGITGELFF
NA	TRBV3-1	TRBJ2-5	TRBD2	TGTGCCAGCAGCCCGGCGACTAGCGGGGGGGCCTGGAAGTTCTTC	CASSPATSGGAWKFF
NA	TRBV4-3	TRBJ2-7	TRBD1	TGCGCCAGCAGCCAGGACAGGGAAATTGGCGAGCAGTACTTC	CASSQDREIGEQYF
NA	TRBV11-3	TRBJ2-4	NA	TGTGCCAGCAGCTTAGATAGGGGAGAGGACATTCAGTACTTC	CASSLDRGEDIQYF
NA	TRBV29-1	TRBJ1-2	TRBD1	TGCAGCGTGATTGGGACAGGTTTAAGTGGCTACACCTTC	CSVIGTGLSGYTF
NA	TRBV12-5	TRBJ1-3	TRBD1	TGTGCTAGTGGTTGGGGACAGGGCGCCATATATTTT	CASGWGQGAIYF
NA	TRBV20-1	TRBJ1-3	NA	TGCAGTGCTAGAGAGTTCTCTGGAAACACCATATATTTT	CSAREFSGNTIYF
NA	TRBV7-3	TRBJ1-6	NA	TGTGCCAGCAGCTCAGGGCATAATTCACCCCTCCACTTT	CASSSGHNSPLHF
few	TRBV20-1	TRBJ2-3	TRBD2	TGCAGTGCCCGGGGACTAGCGGGGACAGATACGCAGTATTTT	CSARGLAGTDTQYF
few	TRBV15	TRBJ1-2	TRBD1	TGTGCCATAAGACAGGGGGCGACGGTCTATGGCTACACCTTC	CAIRQGATVYGYTF
NA	TRBV19	TRBJ1-3	TRBD1	TGTGCCAGTAGTATAGGCGACAGGGGCTTTGGAAACACCATATATTTT	CASSIGDRGFGNTIYF
few	TRBV9	TRBJ2-1	TRBD2	TGTGCCAGCAGCCCCCAGCTGACGACTAGCGGGAGGTTTTACAATGAGCAGTTCTTC	CASSPQLTTSGRFYNEQFF
NA	TRBV6-1	TRBJ1-2	TRBD1	TGTGCCAGCAGTGAAAGGCAGGGGGTTAATGGCTACACCTTC	CASSERQGVNGYTF
NA	TRBV11-2	TRBJ2-3	NA	TGTGCCAGCAGCTCGGACCTAGCAGATACGCAGTATTTT	CASSSDLADTQYF
once	TRBV5-1	TRBJ1-1	NA	TGCGCCAGCAGCTTGGGATTGGGCGGCAGGAGGAACACTGAAGCTTTCTTT	CASSLGLGGRRNTEAFF
NA	TRBV24-1	TRBJ2-5	NA	TGTGCCACCAGTGACCTCGACGGAACCACCCAAGAGACCCAGTACTTC	CATSDLDGTTQETQYF